Below, one T cell receptor beta chain is given with its context. V was trimmed by 1 base and J by 9 bases, leaving 13 bases between them. The CDR3 covers 14 residues. Germline values: CDR1 MNHEY, CDR2 SVGAGI. In the authors' methods: Amplifying reference gene primers gave estimates of nucleated cell counts. TCRdb's table, derived via immunoSEQ multiplex PCR, lists solely in-frame clones and lacks some. V and J calls and clone size are as listed in that table; D and trimming were resolved from the DNA. The sample consists of about 28,000 clones, 87% of them appearing once. This entry belongs to a study of blood T cell repertoires in COVID-19.

Sequencing input: peripheral blood. J is TRBJ2-1 and V is TRBV6-5, with TRBD2 as a possible D gene (6 bases). This TCR derives from a man aged 55 to 70 with active COVID-19. Here the CDR3 reads CASSYLPLGGEQFF. DNA for the CDR3: TGTGCCAGCAGTTACTTGCCCTTGGGAGGTGAGCAGTTCTTC.